This TCR beta chain appears in the sequencing data of a study of shared clonotypes between healthy human individuals. The assay was carried out at the deep level. Measured with immunoSEQ multiplex PCR; TCRdb has only the in-frame clones, and not every one. The data contain over 1.5 million clones, 98% of them singletons. Study-level points and caveats: All-four-donor shared clonotypes had higher generation probabilities than non-shared clonotypes did. Rarefaction showed that sequencing of sorted subsets was incomplete (despite large depth).

Germline V lookup: CDR1 SGHRS, CDR2 YFSETQ. Trimming took 4 bases from V and 0 from J, leaving 14 bases between them. The CDR3 sequence is 16 residues long. A note on this clone: Its antigen is unknown.

Donors were healthy HIV-negative adults without recently reported acute infections or vaccinations. Sequencing was performed on naive CD4+ T cells sorted from blood. Subset denoted: CD45RA+ positively selected. This TCR was recovered from a man aged 30 to 45 in good health. V and J are TRBV5-1 and TRBJ2-1, with D tentatively TRBD1 (6 bases). The CDR3 spells CASSPGGQHSYNEQFF. The CDR3 region has the DNA TGCGCCAGCAGCCCTGGAGGACAGCACTCCTACAATGAGCAGTTCTTC.